The 18 T cell receptor beta chains listed next were all sequenced from one sample in a study of blood T cell repertoires in COVID-19. The table came from immunoSEQ multiplex PCR; TCRdb's copy has only in-frame clones and leaves some out. The sample lists 150,000 to 200,000 clones, around 86% occurring once. Sequencing input: peripheral blood. The receptors derive from a man aged 45-60 years with active or convalescent COVID-19.

This chain uses TRBV19 with TRBJ2-1; D is possibly TRBD1 (6 bases). This CDR3 has 14 amino acids. Trimming took off 10 bases at V and 5 bases at J, with 18 bases between the two ends. Germline assignment: CDR1 LNHDA and CDR2 SQIVND (reference sequence). CDR3 amino acids: CATTGNKGHNEQFF. The CDR3 DNA sequence: TGTGCCACCACAGGGAATAAAGGACACAATGAGCAGTTCTTC.

This clone has just a few counts. The chain uses TRBV6-2 or TRBV6-3 and TRBJ2-3; the D gene is possibly TRBD2 (5 bases). Trimming left V 2 bases short and J 4 bases short, with 13 bases between. From germline, CDR1 is MNHEY and CDR2 SVGEGT. CDR3 size: 15 residues. Here the CDR3 DNA reads TGTGCCAGCAGTTACGTGTCGGGAACGGCAGATACGCAGTATTTT. Protein product: CASSYVSGTADTQYF.

There are a few counts of this clone. This chain joins TRBV5-6 and TRBJ2-5; TRBD2 aligns across 7 bases. Germline V gene lookup returns CDR1 SGHDT and CDR2 YYEEEE. J was trimmed by 5 bases and V by 3 bases; bases with no gene match: 7. This CDR3 comprises 14 residues. CDR3 residues: CASSSQGREETQYF. In DNA form, the CDR3 reads TGTGCCAGCAGCTCCCAAGGGCGGGAGGAGACCCAGTACTTC.

V and J are TRBV6-5 and TRBJ1-2; D gene unclear. Germline CDR1 reads MNHEY; CDR2 reads SVGAGI. Trimming stripped 5 bases from V and 6 bases from J, with 10 bases between. The CDR3 sequence is 12 residues long. The CDR3 reads CASSIRGDGYTF. CDR3 coding DNA: TGTGCCAGCAGTATAAGAGGTGATGGCTACACCTTC.

The chain joins TRBV11-3 to TRBJ2-7; maybe TRBD2 (5 bases). Germline CDR1 SGHNT, CDR2 YENEEA. Trimming left V 5 bases short and J 3 bases short, with 11 bases between. This CDR3 is 13 amino acids long. Written as DNA, the CDR3 is TGTGCCAGCAGCCTCGGAACTAGCTACGAGCAGTACTTC. Its translation is CASSLGTSYEQYF.

The CDR3 DNA is TGTGCCAGCTACACAGGCTCAGCTAACTATGGCTACACCTTC. Translating gives CASYTGSANYGYTF. This rearrangement joins TRBV18 to TRBJ1-2; tentatively, D is TRBD1 (5 bases). CDR3 size: 14 residues. Looked up from germline, CDR1 is KGHSH and CDR2 is LQKENI. The V end lost 7 bases, the J end lost 0 bases, and 12 bases lay between the germline ends.

V gene TRBV7-2 combines with J gene TRBJ1-1; D uncertain. CDR3 size: 12 residues. CDR1 is SGHTA and CDR2 is FQGNSA in the germline V gene. V gave up 5 bases and J gave up 6 bases, with 10 bases separating them. CDR3 sequence reads: CASSPNVPEAFF. In DNA form, the CDR3 reads TGTGCCAGCAGCCCCAATGTTCCTGAAGCTTTCTTT.

V is TRBV30 and J is TRBJ1-2, with 7 positions matching TRBD1. The CDR3 contains 13 residues. Germline CDR1 reads GTSNPN; CDR2 reads SVGIG (reference sequence). With 2 bases clipped from V and 7 bases from J, the junction kept 7 bases outside the gene matches. The CDR3 nucleotides read TGTGCCTGGAGTTTGGGGACAGAATTTGGCTACACCTTC. Translating gives CAWSLGTEFGYTF.

This clone was detected a few times. The CDR3 here is CASSMTQGGSPLHF. The CDR3 DNA reads as TGTGCCAGCAGCATGACACAGGGTGGCTCACCCCTCCACTTT. This rearrangement joins TRBV6-5 to TRBJ1-6, with D possibly TRBD1 on 6 matching bases. The CDR3 spans 14 residues. Looked up from germline, CDR1 is MNHEY and CDR2 is SVGAGI. Trimming pared 6 bases from V and 10 bases from J, leaving 16 bases between.

V is TRBV30 and J is TRBJ1-2; maybe TRBD1 (5 bases). With 1 base removed from V and 0 bases from J, the gap between germline ends came to 6 bases. The CDR3 contains 13 residues. Per the germline V gene, CDR1 is GTSNPN and CDR2 is SVGIG (reference sequence). CDR3 nucleotide sequence: TGTGCCTGGAGTGGACAGTCTAACTATGGCTACACCTTC. It yields the protein CAWSGQSNYGYTF.

Note on this clone: At one end the junction does not follow the germline gene, possibly because of a read error. The rearrangement links TRBV19 to TRBJ2-4; TRBD1 aligns across 7 bases. The germline V gene has CDR1 LNHDA and CDR2 SQIVND (reference sequence). This CDR3 spans 10 amino acids. The CDR3 region has the DNA TGTGCCAGTAGTATTAACAGGGGACGCTTC. Its protein is CASSINRGRF.

This rearrangement joins TRBV7-2 to TRBJ2-3, with D maybe TRBD2 (6 bases). The CDR3 sequence is 15 residues long. V was pared by 5 bases and J by 0 bases, with 12 bases between. The V gene's germline CDR1 is SGHTA and CDR2 FQGNSA. The CDR3 nucleotides are TGTGCCAGCAGCCAGGACTACCTTAGCACAGATACGCAGTATTTT. Its translation is CASSQDYLSTDTQYF. The full variable domain, its missing parts supplied by reference TRBV7-2 and TRBJ2-3, is GAGVSQSPSNKVTEKGKDVELRCDPISGHTALYWYRQSLGQGLEFLIYFQGNSAPDKSGLPSDRFSAERTGGSVSTLTIQRTQQEDSAVYLCASSQDYLSTDTQYFGPGTRLTVL.

CDR3 nucleotide sequence: TGTGCCAGCAGCTTGACCGGGGGGGCGTACACCGGGGAGCTGTTTTTT. The encoded protein is CASSLTGGAYTGELFF. This chain uses TRBV11-2 with TRBJ2-2, with 8 bases matching TRBD2. This CDR3 spans 16 amino acids. V shed 3 bases and J 3 bases; nucleotides not matched to a gene: 6. Per germline, CDR1 SGHAT and CDR2 FQNNGV.

V usage is TRBV19 and J usage is TRBJ2-3; D gene unclear. The CDR3 consists of 13 residues. The V and J ends lost 6 bases and 0 bases respectively, with 7 bases between them. Germline CDR1 and CDR2: LNHDA and SQIVND (reference sequence). The CDR3 loop reads CASSAASTDTQYF. CDR3 DNA: TGTGCCAGTAGCGCGGCCAGCACAGATACGCAGTATTTT.

This clone was seen just once. Sequence at one end of the junction differs from germline and may be a read error. As DNA, the CDR3 is TGTGCCAGTCAAAGGGGCGGCGCCCGACCCGTCTTC. Translated, it gives CASQRGGARPVF. V is TRBV14 and J is TRBJ2-1, with D possibly being TRBD1 (5 bases). The germline V gene encodes CDR1 SGHDN and CDR2 FVKESK. The CDR3 sequence is 12 residues long.

This clone was observed once. The J gene is TRBJ1-3, the V gene TRBV3-1 (or the pseudogene TRBV3-2); 8 bases line up with TRBD1. V dropped 4 bases and J dropped 3; count of bases not matched to a gene: 5. The CDR3 runs to 15 residues. The V gene's germline CDR1 is LGHDT and CDR2 YNNKEL (reference sequence). This CDR3 reads CASSRPGQGGNTIYF. The DNA of the CDR3 is TGTGCCAGCAGCCGCCCTGGACAGGGTGGAAACACCATATATTTT.

A single count supports this clone. The gene calls are TRBV18 and TRBJ2-7, with D unresolved. Germline-derived CDR1 and CDR2 are KGHSH and LQKENI. Deletions cut 3 bases from V and 1 base from J, with 13 bases between. The CDR3 is 15 residues long. The CDR3 region is CASSPPQVTSYEQYF. CDR3 DNA: TGTGCCAGCTCACCCCCGCAGGTCACGTCCTACGAGCAGTACTTC.

The chain carries TRBV27 and TRBJ2-1; 7 bases agree with TRBD1. The CDR3 is made up of 14 amino acids. V gave up 5 bases and J gave up 16 bases; unmatched junction bases: 17. Germline assignment: CDR1 MNHEY and CDR2 SMNVEV (reference sequence). The CDR3 DNA follows: TGTGCCAGCAGTCGGACAGGACCAATTGAGAGGGCCTTCTTC. This gives the protein CASSRTGPIERAFF.